The 14 T cell receptor beta chains presented below share a single source sample, sequenced in a study of beta chain features in type 1 diabetes (dated by TCRdb to 2017 to 2018). Paper-wide results and their limitations: Type 1 diabetes patients showed a moderate but significant shortening of TCRB CDR3 length in all four CD4+ subsets.

Receptors were amplified or captured by the immunoSEQ multiplex PCR assay. All of the isolated RNA was reverse transcribed with the High Capacity cDNA Reverse Transcription Kit, so expressed TCRB transcripts were sequenced. In TCRdb, the immuneACCESS table is reduced to in-frame sequences with V and J assigned. These tables do not hold every clone; where another copy was compared, an unresolved V gene accounts for under half, and the others remain unexplained. The sample table holds some 350,000 clones, of which 13% were seen once. Of the sample, roughly 0.015% falls within the top ten clones. No antigen has been assigned to these receptors. The sequencing input was naive CD4+ T cells from blood. According to the study, the label for this sample's cell subset or site signals: true naive CD4+ T cells. The source of these receptors is a woman between 18 and 29 years old with type 1 diabetes.

In its sample, this clone was seen a few times. The rearrangement uses TRBV19 and TRBJ2-2, with TRBD2 matching 8 bases. The CDR3 runs 16 residues. J gave up 4 bases and V 6 bases, and 10 bases lay outside the gene matches. Germline assignment: CDR1 LNHDA and CDR2 SQIVND (reference sequence). CDR3: CASRVVGRGATGELFF. CDR3 nucleotide sequence: TGTGCCAGTAGAGTGGTTGGGCGGGGGGCCACCGGGGAGCTGTTTTTT.

The chain links TRBV28 to TRBJ2-2; no clear D gene. This CDR3 is 11 amino acids long. Between the trimmed V and J ends, which lost 8 bases and 4 bases, there was a span of 5 bases. CDR1 and CDR2 from the germline V gene are MDHEN and SYDVKM. CDR3 in amino acids: CASYSTGELFF. CDR3 bases: TGTGCCAGCTACTCCACCGGGGAGCTGTTTTTT.

In this sample, this clone turned up a few times. The genes are TRBV27 and TRBJ2-5; D is possibly TRBD2 (5 bases). CDR3 length: 13 residues. Between the trimmed V and J ends, which lost 2 bases and 5 bases, there was a span of 9 bases. Germline lookup yields CDR1 MNHEY and CDR2 SMNVEV (reference sequence). CDR3 coding DNA: TGTGCCAGCAGTTTAAGCTGGAGGGAGACCCAGTACTTC. Amino acid sequence: CASSLSWRETQYF.

Only a few counts were recorded for this clone. The chain combines TRBV30 with TRBJ1-5; weak D call: TRBD1 (6 bases). The V and J ends lost 3 bases and 3 bases respectively, with 9 bases between them. This CDR3 is built from 13 residues. Germline CDR1 GTSNPN, CDR2 SVGIG (reference sequence). DNA for the CDR3: TGTGCCTGGAGGCGGGGGGCCAATCAGCCCCAGCATTTT. It is translated as CAWRRGANQPQHF. The variable domain in full, with the rest retrieved from reference TRBV30 and TRBJ1-5, is SQTIHQWPATLVQPVGSPLSLECTVEGTSNPNLYWYRQAAGRGLQLLFYSVGIGQISSEVPQNLSASRPQDRQFILSSKKLLLSDSGFYLCAWRRGANQPQHFGDGTRLSIL.

Here the CDR3 DNA reads TGCGCCAGCAGTGTGACAGGGGGCACTGAAGCTTTCTTT. It codes for CASSVTGGTEAFF. The chain joins TRBV10-1 to TRBJ1-1, with 9 bases fitting TRBD1. Per the germline V gene, CDR1 is WNHNN and CDR2 is SYGVQD (reference sequence). The V gene end was trimmed by 4 bases and the J gene end by 4 bases; junction bases not matched to a gene: 1. CDR3 length: 13 amino acids.

This clone has only a few counts. The rearrangement links TRBV27 to TRBJ2-2; 8 bases line up with TRBD2. The germline CDR1 and CDR2 sequences are MNHEY and SMNVEV (reference sequence). CDR3 length: 15 residues. The ends lost 8 bases at V and 2 bases at J; junction bases unmatched: 7. CDR3 residues: CASGQRELNTGELFF. The CDR3 DNA follows: TGTGCCAGCGGGCAGCGGGAGTTAAACACCGGGGAGCTGTTTTTT.

The chain combines TRBV28 with TRBJ2-7; TRBD2 matches 8 bases. V lost 3 bases and J lost 10; bases outside the gene matches: 8. CDR1 and CDR2 from the germline V gene are MDHEN and SYDVKM. This CDR3 comprises 13 residues. The CDR3: CASSLYLAGDQYF. CDR3 bases: TGTGCCAGCAGTTTGTATCTAGCGGGCGATCAGTACTTC.

The sample holds a few counts of this clone. The V and J genes are TRBV9 and TRBJ1-2; possibly TRBD1 for D (6 bases). Germline assignment: CDR1 SGDLS and CDR2 YYNGEE. The CDR3 sequence is 15 residues long. V gave up 2 bases and J gave up 5 bases, with 16 bases separating them. The CDR3 is CASSVTTGPPYGYTF. CDR3 coding DNA: TGTGCCAGCAGCGTGACCACAGGGCCTCCTTATGGCTACACCTTC.

J is TRBJ2-7 and V is TRBV5-6, with TRBD1 matching over 10 bases. This CDR3 contains 15 residues. Looked up from germline, CDR1 is SGHDT and CDR2 is YYEEEE. Trimming took 6 bases from V and 2 from J; bases not matched to a gene: 8. The CDR3 here is CASTSTGGYPYEQYV. CDR3 coding DNA: TGTGCCAGCACCTCGACAGGGGGCTATCCCTACGAGCAGTACGTC.

This chain joins TRBV5-4 and TRBJ2-3; TRBD1 matches 11 bases. The trim removed 4 bases at V and 4 bases at J, leaving 8 bases unmatched. The germline V gene has CDR1 SGHNT and CDR2 YYREEE (reference sequence). The CDR3 consists of 16 residues. The CDR3 loop reads CASSRTGGVLPDTQYF. In nucleotides, the CDR3 is TGTGCCAGCAGCCGGACAGGGGGCGTGTTGCCAGATACGCAGTATTTT. Filled out from reference TRBV5-4 and TRBJ2-3, the complete variable domain reads ETGVTQSPTHLIKTRGQQVTLRCSSQSGHNTVSWYQQALGQGPQFIFQYYREEENGRGNFPPRFSGLQFPNYSSELNVNALELDDSALYLCASSRTGGVLPDTQYFGPGTRLTVL.

Only a few counts were recorded for this clone. The rearrangement joins TRBV25-1 to TRBJ2-1; possibly TRBD1 for D (6 bases). Trimming removed 3 bases at V and 3 bases at J, with 12 bases between. The germline V gene encodes CDR1 MGHDK and CDR2 SYGVNS. The CDR3 covers 15 residues. CDR3 nucleotide sequence: TGTGCCAGCAGTGAGGGACACGGTAGCTACAATGAGCAGTTCTTC. Encoded protein: CASSEGHGSYNEQFF. Complete variable domain (other parts from reference TRBV25-1 and TRBJ2-1): EADIYQTPRYLVIGTGKKITLECSQTMGHDKMYWYQQDPGMELHLIHYSYGVNSTEKGDLSSESTVSRIRTEHFPLTLESARPSHTSQYLCASSEGHGSYNEQFFGPGTRLTVL.

This clone was counted between two and nine times. The chain links TRBV7-9 to TRBJ2-1; TRBD1 aligns across 12 bases. The germline CDR1 and CDR2 sequences are SEHNR and FQNEAQ (reference sequence). Trimming at V came to 8 bases and at J to 8 bases, leaving 13 bases not matched to a gene. CDR3 length equals 16 residues. The CDR3: CASSSLRDRGQDEQFF. In nucleotides, the CDR3 is TGTGCCAGCTCATCCCTCCGGGACAGGGGGCAGGATGAGCAGTTCTTC.

A few counts support this clone. V and J are TRBV12-5 and TRBJ2-1; D might be TRBD2 (5 bases). Germline V CDR1 and CDR2: LGHNT, FRNRAP. Trimming pared 8 bases from V and 0 bases from J, leaving 8 bases between. This CDR3 is 13 amino acids long. The CDR3: CASCGSSYNEQFF. DNA of the CDR3: TGTGCTAGTTGTGGGAGCTCCTACAATGAGCAGTTCTTC.

The chain uses TRBV7-2 and TRBJ2-7; D possibly corresponds to TRBD2 (5 bases). The CDR3 covers 14 residues. V was pared by 3 bases and J by 3 bases, with 12 bases between. Germline-derived CDR1 and CDR2 are SGHTA and FQGNSA. CDR3 loop: CASSFAGPYYEQYF. For the CDR3, the DNA is TGTGCCAGCAGCTTCGCGGGCCCGTACTACGAGCAGTACTTC.